This TCR beta chain was found in a study of T cell repertoires in cytomegalovirus infection. TCRdb independently ran MiXCR on the reads; one entry per CDR3 protein. The table lists around 270,000 distinct CDR3 sequences, 8% to 9.5% of them singletons. V lost 6 bases and J 0 bases, leaving 19 bases between the germline ends. CDR3 length: 17 amino acids. The germline V gene encodes CDR1 SGHVS and CDR2 FNYEAQ. Overall study findings and caveats: In two of eight donors, the top clonotype was HLA-C-restricted CMV-specific. Public TCR beta family frequency separated CMV-and-HLA carriers, including in an independent cohort.

This clonotype was seen ten or more times. Its antigen remains unidentified. This TCR was recovered from a human donor in good health (CMV status not recorded). Some clones in this sample may be carry-over from other donors' samples. The chain couples TRBV7-6 to TRBJ2-3, with TRBD1 as a possible D gene (6 bases). Sequences were obtained from PBMCs. The CDR3 here is CASSHATGPSSTDTQYF. The DNA for the CDR3 is TGTGCCAGCAGTCACGCCACAGGGCCCTCTAGCACAGATACGCAGTATTTT.